Each of the 5 T cell receptor beta chains below was sequenced from the same sample in a study of blood T cell repertoires in COVID-19. TCRdb's copy holds only in-frame clones and misses some; the assay was immunoSEQ multiplex PCR. The sample holds 110,000 or so clones, around four fifths seen once. The specimen sequenced was peripheral blood. These receptors all stem from a woman between 65 and 79 years old with acute or convalescent COVID-19.

The chain joins TRBV15 to TRBJ1-1; D not certain. Trimming cost V 3 bases and J 1 base, with 15 bases left between them. The CDR3 sequence is 16 residues long. Germline values: CDR1 LNHNV, CDR2 YYDKDF (reference sequence). CDR3 residues: CATSRGLIAGNTEAFF. CDR3 in DNA: TGTGCCACCAGCAGGGGTTTGATTGCGGGGAACACTGAAGCTTTCTTT.

The chain links TRBV6-6 to TRBJ1-5; tentatively, D is TRBD1 (5 bases). The V and J ends lost 2 bases and 3 bases respectively, with 8 bases between them. Germline CDR1 reads MNHNY; CDR2 reads SVGAGI (reference sequence). This CDR3 comprises 14 residues. The CDR3 nucleotides are TGTGCCAGCAGTTACCGACAGACCAATCAGCCCCAGCATTTT. It codes for CASSYRQTNQPQHF.

This chain links TRBV4-1 with TRBJ1-2, with D unclear. The CDR3 spans 17 residues. The V end lost 1 base, the J end lost 4 bases, and 19 bases lay between the germline ends. CDR1 is MGHRA and CDR2 is YSYEKL in the germline V gene. CDR3 sequence: CASSQGDLRGRAYGYTF. The CDR3 region has the DNA TGCGCCAGCAGCCAAGGGGATTTAAGAGGGAGAGCCTATGGCTACACCTTC.

The sample holds a few counts of this clone. The V and J genes are TRBV27 and TRBJ2-7; a possible D gene is TRBD2 (6 bases). This CDR3 has 16 residues. V was trimmed by 2 bases and J by 1 base, leaving 15 bases between them. Germline V gene sequence: CDR1 MNHEY, CDR2 SMNVEV (reference sequence). The CDR3: CASSLAGTGGSYEQYF. The CDR3 nucleotides read TGTGCCAGCAGTTTAGCAGGGACTGGCGGGTCCTACGAGCAGTACTTC.

J is TRBJ1-1 and V is TRBV6-5, with D possibly TRBD1 on 6 matching bases. V was pared by 6 bases and J by 1 base, with 12 bases between. CDR3 length: 14 amino acids. Germline V CDR1 and CDR2: MNHEY, SVGAGI. The CDR3 region has the DNA TGTGCCAGCAGAACGCGGACAGAGAACACTGAAGCTTTCTTT. Its protein product is CASRTRTENTEAFF.